The TCR beta chain described here comes from a study of massively parallel sequencing of T cell beta chains (dated by TCRdb to 2009 to 2010). For context, the study as a whole: The study profiled human TCR beta CDR3 diversity in peripheral blood using 5'-RACE, Illumina short-read sequencing and a dedicated short-read assembly strategy.

The donor pool was composed of 380 males and approximately 150 females, all aged roughly 18 to 45 years. Peripheral leukocyte polyA+ RNA was isolated from 150 to 200 liters of pooled peripheral blood. The starting material was a commercial mRNA preparation from normal human peripheral blood leukocytes pooled from 500 or so individuals. Instrument on record: Illumina Genome Analyzer II. A RACE product of about 520 bp was obtained after two rounds of nested PCR with TRBC1/TRBC2-specific primers and was gel-purified. First-strand cDNA was synthesized with a TRBC-specific primer plus a template-switching oligonucleotide, by which a 5' anchor for RACE was provided. Because the RACE amplicon was too long to sequence directly with short reads, the RACE amplicon was concatemerized by ligation and then sheared by sonication. PAGE was used to isolate a size fraction of 100 to 300 bp, and that fraction then underwent shotgun sequencing on the Illumina platform. In separate runs on an Illumina GAII, sequencing yielded 18.8 million 36-nt reads and 21.7 million 50-nt single-end reads. Concerning the study's data processing: Assembly of the pooled roughly 40 million reads was performed with iSSAKE using parameters -m 15, -o 2 and -r 0.7. Reads that aligned to the ends of Ensembl TRBV gene predictions and carried unmatched junctional bases were used to seed de novo CDR3 beta assemblies. Rather than raw read depth, the number of matching assembled contigs was used to estimate clonotype abundance. Of the assembled clonotypes, roughly 2,000 (around 5.9%) had in-frame stop codons and were removed, leaving some 34,000 productive clonotypes. Of the 270 or so unique TCR sequences obtained by Sanger sequencing of cloned RACE products, around 64% were also present in the Illumina assembly. Using fastp trimming at Q25 and MiXCR clonotype assembly, TCRdb reanalyzed the public sequencing data and kept in-frame beta chains. For every CDR3 protein sequence, its rows merge into one entry that carries the most common genes and DNA. TCRdb assigned the V and J calls; the authors' analysis was not used. The sample table lists under 4,500 distinct CDR3 sequences, more than 35% of them with a count of one. The ten biggest clones cover about 3% of the sample.

V is shortened by 3 bases, J by 6 bases, and the region joining them spans 16 bases. From a lookup of the germline V gene (reference sequence), CDR1 and CDR2 are DFQATT and SNEGSKA. The CDR3 contains 14 residues, cysteine and phenylalanine counted. CDR3 DNA is the only sequence kept; it has 42 bases, read in frame from the first base. A few counts support this clonotype. What antigen it recognizes has not been identified. Base qualities are not at hand, and no much larger clone is one base apart. Findings and caveats that apply to the study as a whole: CDR3 beta length ranged from 21 to 81 nucleotides, peaking at 45 nucleotides. Most clonotypes (21,973 of 33,664) were supported by a single sequence read, which could in principle inflate apparent diversity. Preferential PCR amplification of some TRBV and TRBJ sequences may have skewed the reported gene usage frequencies. Only about 23,000 (about 70%) of the clonotypes could be assigned a unique TRBV gene. Usage of TRBV genes spanned from less than 0.013% for TRBV17 up to 24.6% for TRBV20-1, while TRBJ usage spanned from 1.5% to 2% for TRBJ2-6 up to about 15% for TRBJ2-1. Because the RNA was pooled from many donors, the results reflect population-average clonotype abundance rather than any individual repertoire. Across the roughly 31,000 distinct clonotypes, single-copy clonotypes accounted for around 70% of clonotypes yet represented only around 20% of assemblies. By subsampling, clonotype counts were shown to rise linearly with read number, indicating that sequencing depth was far from saturation.

This receptor was identified in a pool of human donors in good health; the sample was commercial RNA pooled from many donors. The sample taken for sequencing was commercial RNA from peripheral blood pooled from many donors. Recombination joined TRBV20-1 with TRBJ2-3, and TRBD2 may be the D gene, going by 6 matching bases. Here the CDR3 is given as CSASGGETSDTQYF. The DNA sequence reads TGCAGTGCTAGCGGGGGAGAGACCTCTGATACGCAGTATTTT.